The sequence of this T cell receptor (beta chain) was determined in a study of shared clonotypes between healthy human individuals. Trimming removed 2 bases from V and 6 bases from J; junction bases left unmatched: 9. This CDR3 is 16 amino acids long. In germline, CDR1 is MNHNY, CDR2 SVGAGI (reference sequence). This table comes from immunoSEQ multiplex PCR, and its TCRdb copy is limited to in-frame clones, with some not included. The sample gives roughly 2.2 million clones, less than 95% of which show up once; about 0.36% is in the top ten. The source material was naive CD4+ T cells from PBMCs. The subset: CD45RA+ positively selected. The origin of this receptor is a man younger than 30 in good health. Some clones in this sample may be carry-over from other donors' samples. The chain combines TRBV6-6 with TRBJ2-7; 11 bases agree with TRBD1. The CDR3 coding sequence is TGTGCCAGCAGTTACGGGGGACAGGGGGGCCGGCGCGAGCAGTACTTC. It is translated as CASSYGGQGGRREQYF.